This TCR beta chain was identified during a study of blood T cell repertoires in COVID-19. About the research overall: Researchers got acute and convalescent COVID-19 samples from the United States, Italy and Spain.

Per germline, CDR1 LGHDT and CDR2 YNNKEL (reference sequence). The CDR3 extends over 14 amino acids. This clone was found once. At one end, the junction sequence differs from germline, possibly due to a read error. Study processing details: For nucleated cells, counts were estimated from reference gene primer amplification. The data were produced by immunoSEQ multiplex PCR, yet TCRdb's version contains in-frame clones alone and is incomplete. The DNA gave D and trimming, while V, J and clone size come from that table. The sample holds more than 50,000 clones, about 74% seen once. Sequencing was done on a sample of peripheral blood. This sequence originates from an elderly woman with acute or convalescent COVID-19. The rearrangement uses TRBV3-1 (or the pseudogene TRBV3-2) and TRBJ2-5, with D possibly being TRBD1 (5 bases). CDR3 residues: CASSLHGAQATQYF. CDR3 DNA: TGTGCCAGCAGCCTTCATGGGGCTCAAGCGACCCAGTACTTC.